Presented here are 5 T cell receptor beta chains from one specimen sequenced in a study of cytomegalovirus exposure and HLA in healthy donors. Sequencing was performed with immunoSEQ multiplex PCR; in TCRdb, only in-frame clones are kept and a portion is missing. The sample yields some 170,000 clones, around nine tenths seen once. Material: PBMCs. All receptors derive from a woman in her twenties or thirties in good health and CMV-seronegative.

The rearrangement uses TRBV18 and TRBJ1-3, with TRBD1 matching over 9 bases. CDR3 size: 16 residues. Germline V gives CDR1 KGHSH, CDR2 LQKENI. Trimming took 1 base from V and 1 from J; bases not matched to a gene: 2. In nucleotides, the CDR3 is TGTGCCAGCTCACCACTGGGACAGGGATCTGGAAACACCATATATTTT. This codes for CASSPLGQGSGNTIYF.

The genes are TRBV5-1 and TRBJ2-7; TRBD1 is a possible D gene (5 bases). The CDR3 spans 13 residues. Trimming shortened V by 4 bases and J by 2 bases, and 10 bases separated the two germline ends. Germline loops: CDR1 SGHRS, CDR2 YFSETQ. The CDR3 sequence: CASSVQETYEQYF. The DNA of the CDR3 is TGCGCCAGCAGCGTACAGGAGACCTACGAGCAGTACTTC.

The chain uses TRBV5-3 and TRBJ1-1; the match to TRBD1 covers 9 bases. TRBV5-3 is assigned to the ORF class and has an uncertain function. This CDR3 is built from 13 residues. V was clipped by 0 bases and J by 6 bases; unmatched bases: 0. The CDR3 coding sequence is TGTGCCAGAAGCTTGGGGACAGGGGCTGAAGCTTTCTTT. It encodes CARSLGTGAEAFF.

The rearrangement joins TRBV7-9 to TRBJ1-2, with TRBD1 identical over 9 bases. The length of the CDR3 is 15 residues. CDR1 is SEHNR and CDR2 is FQNEAQ in the germline V gene (reference sequence). V lost 5 bases and J lost 8; bases outside the gene matches: 12. CDR3 protein: CASSPHPGQGYGYTF. Written as DNA, the CDR3 is TGTGCCAGCAGCCCTCACCCGGGACAGGGATACGGCTACACCTTC.

The rearrangement links TRBV6-1 to TRBJ2-7; TRBD1 matches 7 bases. The CDR3 runs 14 residues. Germline loops: CDR1 MNHNS, CDR2 SASEGT. V lost 7 bases to trimming and J lost 6 bases; unmatched junction nucleotides: 12. The CDR3 here is CASKGPGTAIEQYF. The CDR3 bases are TGTGCCAGCAAAGGTCCCGGGACAGCCATCGAGCAGTACTTC.